This T cell receptor (beta chain) was sequenced for a study of a mutant IDH1 vaccine in newly diagnosed glioma. The overall study: Most patients had received both radiotherapy and temozolomide, the prior options being radiotherapy, temozolomide, or both.

The count of this clone is one. No antigen is known for it. Stated time point: week 47, end of study. Topical imiquimod was applied with each vaccine dose, which held 300 ug of mutant IDH1 20-mer peptide. Some clones are missing from TCRdb's copy, which holds only in-frame ones; the method was immunoSEQ multiplex PCR. The table has some 50,000 clones, approximately 84% seen once. The CDR3 spans 14 residues. The V gene lost 7 bases and the J gene lost 7 bases, with 19 bases spanning the gap. Germline V gene data show CDR1 as SNHLY and CDR2 as FYNNEI. The input for sequencing was PBMCs, taken from a glioma patient whose treatment included an IDH1 peptide vaccine. The sequence derives from a woman between 25 and 40 years old with glioma. Some clones in this sample may be carry-over from other donors' samples. This chain joins TRBV2 and TRBJ1-2; possible D gene TRBD1, 5 bases. The CDR3 DNA reads as TGTGCCAGCAACGAACTCCAGGGAGTTGGTGGCTACACCTTC. Residues: CASNELQGVGGYTF.